This T cell receptor (beta chain) was documented in a study of OX40 agonist ivuxolimab in advanced cancers. As for the study in general: Patients got intravenous ivuxolimab at 0.01 to 10 mg/kg every 2 weeks. General study findings and limits: Blood T cells, both CD4+ and CD8+, expanded clonally by week 6 at 0.1 to 3.0 mg/kg.

Profiling relied on immunoSEQ multiplex PCR, and the TCRdb table lists in-frame clones only, not all of them. Counted here are about 77,000 clones, approximately 85% occurring once; the ten biggest clones make up around 2.1%. In its sample, this clone was seen once. Its antigen is undetermined. With baseline, cycle 4 day 1, and cycle 7 day 1 as timepoints, blood was sampled. Sequenced here: CD4+ or CD8+ T cells sorted from blood, sampled in a trial of the OX40 agonist ivuxolimab. The receptor's source is an adult with an advanced solid tumor such as melanoma, head and neck, liver or kidney cancer.

The CDR3 bases are TGTGCCAGCAGTGATGGGCTTAGCGGGCCCCAAGAGACCCAGTACTTC. Amino acids: CASSDGLSGPQETQYF. V usage is TRBV6-1 and J usage is TRBJ2-5, with 7 nucleotides matching TRBD2. Germline CDR1 reads MNHNS; CDR2 reads SASEGT. This CDR3 is built from 16 residues. The V and J ends lost 3 bases and 1 base, in that order; junction bases with no gene match: 8.